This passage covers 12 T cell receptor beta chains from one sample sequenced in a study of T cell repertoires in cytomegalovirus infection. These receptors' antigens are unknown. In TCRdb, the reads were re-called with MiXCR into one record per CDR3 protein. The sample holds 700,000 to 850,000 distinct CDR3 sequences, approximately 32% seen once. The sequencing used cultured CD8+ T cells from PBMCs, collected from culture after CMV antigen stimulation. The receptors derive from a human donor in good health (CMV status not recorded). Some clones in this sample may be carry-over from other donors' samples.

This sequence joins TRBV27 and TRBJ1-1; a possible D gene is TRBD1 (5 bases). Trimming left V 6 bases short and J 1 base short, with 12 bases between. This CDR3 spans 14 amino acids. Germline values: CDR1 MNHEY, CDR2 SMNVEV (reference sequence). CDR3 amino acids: CASRTAGGNTEAFF. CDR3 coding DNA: TGTGCCAGCAGAACGGCCGGGGGGAACACTGAAGCTTTCTTT.

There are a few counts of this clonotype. This CDR3 reads CASSQVETGELFF. CDR3 sequence (DNA): TGCGCCAGCAGCCAAGTGGAGACCGGGGAGCTGTTTTTT. This chain uses TRBV4-3 with TRBJ2-2; D is ambiguous. The CDR3 is 13 residues long. V was shortened by 1 base and J by 5 bases, with 5 bases between the two germline ends. The germline gives CDR1 LGHNA, CDR2 YSLEER.

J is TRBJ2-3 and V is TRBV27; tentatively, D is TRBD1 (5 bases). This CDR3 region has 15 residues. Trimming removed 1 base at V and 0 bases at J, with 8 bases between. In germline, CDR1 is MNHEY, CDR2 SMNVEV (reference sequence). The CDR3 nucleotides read TGTGCCAGCAGTTTATTAGACAGAAGCACAGATACGCAGTATTTT. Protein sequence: CASSLLDRSTDTQYF.

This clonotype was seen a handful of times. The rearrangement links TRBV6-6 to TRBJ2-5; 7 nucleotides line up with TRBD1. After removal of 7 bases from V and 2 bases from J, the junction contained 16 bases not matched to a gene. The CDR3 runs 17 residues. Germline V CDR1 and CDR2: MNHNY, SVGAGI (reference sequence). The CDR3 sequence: CASIILGTAMPQETQYF. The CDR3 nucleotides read TGTGCCAGCATTATACTCGGGACAGCCATGCCTCAAGAGACCCAGTACTTC.

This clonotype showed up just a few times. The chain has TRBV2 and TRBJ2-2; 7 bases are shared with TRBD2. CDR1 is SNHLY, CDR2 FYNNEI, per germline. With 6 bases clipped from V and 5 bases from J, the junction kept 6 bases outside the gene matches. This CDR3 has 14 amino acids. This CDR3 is CASRGGLGTGELFF. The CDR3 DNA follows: TGTGCCAGCAGGGGGGGGTTGGGGACCGGGGAGCTGTTTTTT.

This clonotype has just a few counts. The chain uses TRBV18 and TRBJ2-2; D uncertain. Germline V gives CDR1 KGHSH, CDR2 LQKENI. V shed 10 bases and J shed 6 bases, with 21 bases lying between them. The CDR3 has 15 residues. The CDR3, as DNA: TGTGCCACCCAGACCCGGCCGGCGCCACCCGGGGAGCTGTTTTTT. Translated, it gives CATQTRPAPPGELFF.

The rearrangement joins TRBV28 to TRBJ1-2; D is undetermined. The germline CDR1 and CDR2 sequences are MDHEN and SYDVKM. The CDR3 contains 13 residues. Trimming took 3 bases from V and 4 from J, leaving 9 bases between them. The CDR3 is CASSFEDRYGYTF. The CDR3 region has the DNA TGTGCCAGCAGTTTTGAAGACCGCTATGGCTACACCTTC.

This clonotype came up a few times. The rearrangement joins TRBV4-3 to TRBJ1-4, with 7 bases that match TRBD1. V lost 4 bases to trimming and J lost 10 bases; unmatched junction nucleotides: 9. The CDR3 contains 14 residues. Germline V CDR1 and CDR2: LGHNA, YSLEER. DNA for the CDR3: TGCGCCAGCAGCCTCCAGGGGGAGCCGGCAAAACTGTTTTTT. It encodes CASSLQGEPAKLFF.

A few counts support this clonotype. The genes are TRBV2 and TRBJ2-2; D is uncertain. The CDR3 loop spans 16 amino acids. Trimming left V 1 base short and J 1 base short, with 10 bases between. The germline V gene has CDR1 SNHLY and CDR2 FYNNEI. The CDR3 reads CASSEGLFGNTGELFF. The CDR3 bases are TGTGCCAGCAGTGAAGGCCTGTTTGGGAACACCGGGGAGCTGTTTTTT.

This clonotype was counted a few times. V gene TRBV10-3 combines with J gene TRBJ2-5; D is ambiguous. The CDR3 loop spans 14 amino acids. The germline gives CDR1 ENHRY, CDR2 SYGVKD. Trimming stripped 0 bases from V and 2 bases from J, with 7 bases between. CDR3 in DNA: TGTGCCATCAGTGAGTCGAGAAGTCAAGAGACCCAGTACTTC. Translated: CAISESRSQETQYF.

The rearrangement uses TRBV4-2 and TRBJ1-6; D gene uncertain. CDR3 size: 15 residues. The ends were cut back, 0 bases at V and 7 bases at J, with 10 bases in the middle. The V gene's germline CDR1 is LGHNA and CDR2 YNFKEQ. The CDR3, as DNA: TGTGCCAGCAGCCAAGATTCAGCGGACAATTCACCCCTCCACTTT. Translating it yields CASSQDSADNSPLHF.

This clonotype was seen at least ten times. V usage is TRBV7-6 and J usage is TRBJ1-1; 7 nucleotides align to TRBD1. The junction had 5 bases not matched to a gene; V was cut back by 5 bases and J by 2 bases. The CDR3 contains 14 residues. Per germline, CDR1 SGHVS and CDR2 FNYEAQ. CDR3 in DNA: TGTGCCAGCAGCCCATGGGACAGCAACACTGAAGCTTTCTTT. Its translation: CASSPWDSNTEAFF.